This TCR beta chain was sequenced for a study of OX40 agonist ivuxolimab in advanced cancers. Using immunoSEQ multiplex PCR, the repertoire was profiled, and TCRdb retains in-frame clones only, with some absent. Here the sample spans roughly 60,000 clones, just over 85% being singletons. The input for sequencing was CD4+ or CD8+ T cells sorted from blood, taken in a trial of the OX40 agonist ivuxolimab. This receptor was identified in an adult with an advanced solid tumor such as melanoma, head and neck, liver or kidney cancer.

CDR3 coding DNA: TGTGCCAGCAAGGCAGGCGGAGGGGATAGCAATCAGCCCCAGCATTTT. Protein sequence: CASKAGGGDSNQPQHF. The J gene is TRBJ1-5, the V gene TRBV27; a weak D match, TRBD1 (5 bases). The germline V gene encodes CDR1 MNHEY and CDR2 SMNVEV (reference sequence). This CDR3 has 16 residues. V lost 7 bases and J lost 0, with 16 bases in between.